This TCR beta chain was captured in a study of T cell repertoires in cytomegalovirus infection. Whole-study context: CMV infection plus the matching HLA type was flagged by public TCR beta signatures.

TCRdb ran MiXCR on the reads and lists one entry per CDR3 protein. The table shows 200,000 to 250,000 distinct CDR3 sequences, with about 20% occurring only once. Study-wide points: What dominated the ex vivo response were HLA-C-restricted CMV-specific TCR beta clonotypes. There were carriers of CMV plus the relevant HLA, and cumulative public TCR beta family frequency identified them.

The CDR3 loop spans 14 amino acids. V trimming: 6 bases; J trimming: 10 bases; junction bases outside the gene matches: 8. The germline CDR1 and CDR2 sequences are MDHEN and SYDVKM. In its sample, this clonotype was seen a few times. Its target is unknown. Sequenced: CD8+ T cells from PBMCs. This receptor was obtained from a human donor in good health (CMV status not recorded). Some clones in this sample may be carry-over from other donors' samples. The genes are TRBV28 and TRBJ1-6; 8 nucleotides line up with TRBD1. CDR3 nucleotides: TGTGCCAGCAGCTCCGGGACAGGTGACTCACCCCTCCACTTT. It translates to CASSSGTGDSPLHF.